This T cell receptor beta chain was found in a study of patients and donors after allogeneic stem cell transplantation (dated by TCRdb to 2020 to 2022). A word on this clonotype: Its antigen specificity is not known. Qualities for individual bases were not recorded, and no much larger clone is one base off.

The method behind the library was RT-PCR. The reads were generated on a NextSeq 550. TCRdb reran the public reads through fastp at Q25 and MiXCR, keeping productive beta chains. Rows with one shared CDR3 protein collapse into an entry with the most common genes and DNA. This sample lists about a million distinct CDR3 sequences; more than 15% were detected once. The biggest ten clones account for under 6.5% of the sample. This TCR derives from a human donor who was either an allogeneic HSCT recipient or a stem cell or donor lymphocyte infusion donor (not recorded which). It is not recorded whose cells these are; they may come from a transplant donor. The sequencing sample was made of blood, either unsorted or a sorted T cell fraction (not recorded which).

The nucleotides are TGTGCCAGCTCCGAACTAGATAACACCGGGGAGCTGTTTTTT. Its product reads: CASSELDNTGELFF. The chain employs TRBV12-3 or TRBV12-4 and TRBJ2-2; the D segment could be TRBD2, given 5 matching bases. The CDR3 sequence holds 14 residues, the cysteine and phenylalanine included. Only CDR3 DNA is held: 42 bases, read in frame from base 1. V is cut by 8 bases and J by 2 bases, and the space between the germline ends is 12 bases.